What follows are 32 T cell receptor beta chains derived from one specimen sequenced in a study of vaccination and CD4 T cells after COVID-19. These receptors have no identified antigens. As for treatment: approximately nine-day PBMC culture with coronavirus spike peptide pools or control peptides (ViraFEST assay). Sequencing of the DNA from cultured CD4+ T cells was carried out with the Oncomine TCR Beta short-read assay. TCRdb re-analysed the PCR reads in MiXCR, keeping a single row per CDR3 protein. This sample has 11,000 to 15,000 distinct CDR3 sequences, with approximately 30% found just once. Material: CD4+ T cells from blood, cultured in vitro, obtained after SARS-CoV-2 vaccination. The source of these receptors is a human donor who had recovered from COVID-19.

The chain uses TRBV20-1 and TRBJ1-1; D is undetermined. Germline V gene lookup returns CDR1 DFQATT and CDR2 SNEGSKA (reference sequence). The CDR3 loop spans 11 amino acids. For the CDR3, the DNA is TGCAGCGGGCAGGAGAACACTGAAGCTTTCTTT. Its protein is CSGQENTEAFF.

The gene calls are TRBV9 and TRBJ1-2; D is unresolved. This CDR3 is 14 amino acids long. Germline CDR1 reads SGDLS; CDR2 reads YYNGEE. V lost 4 bases and J lost 4, with 14 bases in between. Written as DNA, the CDR3 is TGTGCCAGCAGCACCCAAGAAGGACCCTATGGCTACACCTTC. Residues: CASSTQEGPYGYTF.

This clonotype was observed a single time. V gene TRBV29-1 combines with J gene TRBJ2-5; TRBD1 is a possible D gene (6 bases). CDR1 is SQVTM, CDR2 ANQGSEA, per germline. The length of the CDR3 is 14 residues. Trimming pared 7 bases from V and 6 bases from J, leaving 21 bases between. The CDR3 nucleotides read TGCAGCGCAGAGATCAGGGCTAGGGGGAAGACCCAGTACTTC. It yields the protein CSAEIRARGKTQYF.

V gene TRBV27 combines with J gene TRBJ2-2; D not resolved. The CDR3 contains 14 residues. V was clipped by 5 bases and J by 1 base, with 8 bases between them. Per germline, CDR1 MNHEY and CDR2 SMNVEV (reference sequence). The CDR3 nucleotides are TGTGCCAGCAGTCCCTACATGAACACCGGGGAGCTGTTTTTT. It codes for CASSPYMNTGELFF.

This clonotype was recorded a few times. The CDR3 sequence is CATSRNGAAEQYF. CDR3 DNA: TGTGCCACCAGCAGAAACGGGGCGGCCGAGCAGTACTTC. The chain employs TRBV15 and TRBJ2-7; D tentatively reads TRBD1 or TRBD2 (5 bases each). Trimming removed 2 bases at V and 6 bases at J, with 11 bases between. CDR1 and CDR2 from the germline V gene are LNHNV and YYDKDF (reference sequence). The CDR3 loop spans 13 amino acids.

The rearrangement joins TRBV20-1 to TRBJ2-1; 13 bases match TRBD2. Looked up from germline, CDR1 is DFQATT and CDR2 is SNEGSKA (reference sequence). CDR3 size: 15 residues. V lost 6 bases, J lost 9 bases, and 11 bases stayed unmatched. The CDR3 coding sequence is TGCAGTGCGCAGGGACTAGCGGGAACCTATGGTGAGCAGTTCTTC. It translates to CSAQGLAGTYGEQFF.

DNA for the CDR3: TGCAGCGTTGGTTCCTACAAGAACACCGGGGAGCTGTTTTTT. Translating it yields CSVGSYKNTGELFF. The chain carries TRBV29-1 and TRBJ2-2, with D hard to call. Germline-derived CDR1 and CDR2 are SQVTM and ANQGSEA. Trimming stripped 4 bases from V and 1 base from J, with 10 bases between. The CDR3 extends over 14 amino acids.

J is TRBJ2-1 and V is TRBV7-8; 9 positions agree with TRBD2. The junction had 8 bases not matched to a gene; V was cut back by 2 bases and J by 0 bases. The CDR3 covers 18 residues. Germline loops: CDR1 SGHVS, CDR2 FQNEAQ. The CDR3 sequence: CASSLPGLARISYNEQFF. The CDR3 bases are TGTGCCAGCAGCTTACCAGGACTAGCGAGAATCTCCTACAATGAGCAGTTCTTC. The whole variable domain, filled in from reference TRBV7-8 and TRBJ2-1, reads GAGVSQSPRYKVAKRGQDVALRCDPISGHVSLFWYQQALGQGPEFLTYFQNEAQLDKSGLPSDRFFAERPEGSVSTLKIQRTQQEDSAVYLCASSLPGLARISYNEQFFGPGTRLTVL.

V and J are TRBV6-1 and TRBJ1-2; D possibly corresponds to TRBD1 (5 bases). Looked up from germline, CDR1 is MNHNS and CDR2 is SASEGT. V shed 7 bases and J shed 2 bases, with 11 bases lying between them. The length of the CDR3 is 13 residues. The CDR3 sequence: CASTTGGNYGYTF. The CDR3 DNA reads as TGTGCCAGCACCACGGGGGGGAACTATGGCTACACCTTC.

V usage is TRBV9 and J usage is TRBJ2-7; tentative D call: TRBD2 (6 bases). This CDR3 is 14 amino acids long. V lost 4 bases and J 3 bases, leaving 14 bases between the germline ends. Germline loops: CDR1 SGDLS, CDR2 YYNGEE. The CDR3 sequence is CASSPGLLFYEQYF. The CDR3 bases are TGTGCCAGCAGCCCGGGACTCCTCTTCTACGAGCAGTACTTC.

The chain is built from TRBV19 and TRBJ1-6; 12 bases line up with TRBD1. V lost 5 bases, J lost 9 bases, and 8 bases stayed unmatched. The CDR3 spans 16 residues. Germline V gene data show CDR1 as LNHDA and CDR2 as SQIVND (reference sequence). The CDR3 DNA follows: TGTGCCAGTAGTCCAGGGGACAGGGGGCACGGTTCACCCCTCCACTTT. Translated: CASSPGDRGHGSPLHF.

The rearrangement links TRBV29-1 to TRBJ2-5; a weak D match, TRBD2 (5 bases). V was pared by 6 bases and J by 9 bases, with 23 bases between. Germline CDR1 and CDR2: SQVTM and ANQGSEA. The CDR3 runs 14 residues. The CDR3 DNA follows: TGCAGCGTACACTACCTCCGGGGAATCGAGGCCCAGTACTTC. It codes for CSVHYLRGIEAQYF.

This chain joins TRBV2 and TRBJ1-1, with D uncertain. Germline V gene sequence: CDR1 SNHLY, CDR2 FYNNEI. CDR3 size: 12 residues. Trimming removed 10 bases at V and 4 bases at J, with 13 bases between. As DNA, the CDR3 is TGTGCCAACATGAGGGATGGCACTGAAGCTTTCTTT. It encodes CANMRDGTEAFF. Combining the CDR3 with reference TRBV2 and TRBJ1-1 gives the whole variable domain EPEVTQTPSHQVTQMGQEVILRCVPISNHLYFYWYRQILGQKVEFLVSFYNNEISEKSEIFDDQFSVERPDGSNFTLKIRSTKLEDSAMYFCANMRDGTEAFFGQGTRLTVV.

The V call is TRBV2, the J call TRBJ2-5; tentatively, D is TRBD2 (7 bases). Deletions cut 2 bases from V and 5 bases from J, with 15 bases between. Germline assignment: CDR1 SNHLY and CDR2 FYNNEI. The CDR3 covers 15 residues. CDR3 DNA sequence: TGTGCCAGCAGTGAAAGGGGGGGCGGGGTGGAGACCCAGTACTTC. Translating it yields CASSERGGGVETQYF.

Regarding this clonotype: This may come from a read error, since a much larger clone is one base off. The chain has TRBV27 and TRBJ1-5; D gene unclear. Germline CDR1 MNHEY, CDR2 SMNVEV (reference sequence). The CDR3 sequence is 19 residues long. In nucleotides, the CDR3 is TGTACCAGCAGTCTACGCCGTGGCCGGGGTGGGTATAGCAATCAGCCCCAGCATTTT. Translated: CTSSLRRGRGGYSNQPQHF.

This clonotype has more than one count but fewer than ten. The J gene is TRBJ2-7, the V gene TRBV27; the match to TRBD2 covers 7 bases. CDR3 size: 13 residues. Trimming cost V 6 bases and J 2 bases; bases outside gene matches: 4. Germline loops: CDR1 MNHEY, CDR2 SMNVEV (reference sequence). The CDR3 nucleotides read TGTGCCAGCAGAAGGGACTACGCCTACGAGCAGTACTTC. This encodes CASRRDYAYEQYF.

The table lists this clonotype with a count of one. The chain is built from TRBV21-1 and TRBJ1-1. TRBV21-1 is tagged as a pseudogene. The CDR3 is made up of 18 amino acids. Here the CDR3 reads CASSKVDLFRRLNTEAFF. The CDR3, as DNA: TGTGCCAGCAGCAAAGTTGACCTTTTTAGACGGCTGAACACTGAAGCTTTCTTT.

A few counts support this clonotype. The rearrangement joins TRBV6-1 to TRBJ2-5; D might be TRBD2 (7 bases). The CDR3 covers 15 residues. CDR1 is MNHNS and CDR2 is SASEGT in the germline V gene. V was trimmed by 6 bases and J by 2 bases, leaving 16 bases between them. CDR3 residues: CASRGGAGRQETQYF. Written as DNA, the CDR3 is TGTGCCAGCAGGGGGGGGGCAGGGCGGCAAGAGACCCAGTACTTC.

The genes are TRBV19 and TRBJ2-7; 10 bases match TRBD2. V shed 5 bases, J shed 7 bases, and the junction held 8 bases outside the gene matches. Germline CDR1 and CDR2: LNHDA and SQIVND (reference sequence). The CDR3 totals 14 residues. Here the CDR3 reads CASSSLAGAGEQYF. Written as DNA, the CDR3 is TGTGCCAGTAGTTCCCTAGCGGGAGCTGGAGAGCAGTACTTC.

The rearrangement links TRBV20-1 to TRBJ1-2; D unresolved. There are 9 residues in the CDR3. Trimming pared 6 bases from V and 6 bases from J, leaving 5 bases between. Germline values: CDR1 DFQATT, CDR2 SNEGSKA (reference sequence). The CDR3 DNA reads as TGCAGTGCCACAAATGGCTACACCTTC. This gives the protein CSATNGYTF.

This clonotype was recorded a few times. This rearrangement joins TRBV7-3 to TRBJ2-1, with 15 bases identical to TRBD2. Germline CDR1 SGHTA, CDR2 FQGTGA. This CDR3 has 15 residues. V shed 5 bases, J shed 7 bases, and the junction held 3 bases outside the gene matches. CDR3 loop: CASSTGLAGGNEQFF. CDR3 nucleotides: TGTGCCAGCAGCACGGGACTAGCGGGAGGTAATGAGCAGTTCTTC.

This clonotype has a handful of counts. V is TRBV28 and J is TRBJ1-2, with D possibly TRBD1 on 6 matching bases. The CDR3 contains 13 residues. Per the germline V gene, CDR1 is MDHEN and CDR2 is SYDVKM. V was pared by 10 bases and J by 7 bases, with 19 bases between. The CDR3 spells CANRPGHKGGYTF. CDR3 in DNA: TGTGCCAATCGGCCGGGACACAAGGGTGGCTACACCTTC.

V and J are TRBV5-8 and TRBJ2-3; D may match TRBD1 or TRBD2 (6 bases each). Trimming removed 4 bases at V and 3 bases at J, with 24 bases between. Germline V gene sequence: CDR1 SGHTS, CDR2 YDEGEE. This CDR3 comprises 18 residues. Here the CDR3 DNA reads TGTGCCAGCAGCCGGGGGCAGAAACACGCCTCTAGTACAGATACGCAGTATTTT. Encoded protein: CASSRGQKHASSTDTQYF. The full variable domain, rest sourced from reference TRBV5-8 and TRBJ2-3, is EAGVTQSPTHLIKTRGQQATLRCSPISGHTSVYWYQQALGLGLQFLLWYDEGEERNRGNFPPRFSGRQFPNYSSELNVNALELEDSALYLCASSRGQKHASSTDTQYFGPGTRLTVL.

This clonotype was seen a handful of times. The chain uses TRBV6-2 or TRBV6-3 and TRBJ2-5; unclear D gene. Looked up from germline, CDR1 is MNHEY and CDR2 is SVGEGT. This CDR3 is built from 14 residues. With 0 bases removed from V and 7 bases from J, the gap between germline ends came to 12 bases. The CDR3 is CASSYSGTQRTQYF. CDR3 nucleotide sequence: TGTGCCAGCAGTTACTCAGGTACCCAACGGACCCAGTACTTC.

The genes are TRBV20-1 and TRBJ2-5; TRBD2 is a possible D gene (5 bases). Germline lookup yields CDR1 DFQATT and CDR2 SNEGSKA (reference sequence). The V end was cut by 4 bases, the J end by 5 bases, with 20 bases between. The CDR3 consists of 15 residues. The CDR3 DNA reads TGCAGTGCTACCCGAGTTTTCGCGGGCGGGGAGACCCAGTACTTC. This gives the protein CSATRVFAGGETQYF.

This rearrangement joins TRBV20-1 to TRBJ1-5, with D tentatively TRBD1 (6 bases). The CDR3 extends over 15 amino acids. The ends were cut back, 4 bases at V and 7 bases at J, with 20 bases in the middle. Per the germline V gene, CDR1 is DFQATT and CDR2 is SNEGSKA (reference sequence). The CDR3 loop is CSANRLGGAGQPQHF. Written as DNA, the CDR3 is TGCAGTGCTAATAGACTCGGGGGGGCAGGGCAGCCCCAGCATTTT.

This clonotype was detected only a few times. The chain has TRBV24-1 and TRBJ1-4; the D is unclear. Trimming stripped 0 bases from V and 11 bases from J, with 6 bases between. The V gene's germline CDR1 is KGHDR and CDR2 SFDVKD. The CDR3 loop spans 12 amino acids. This CDR3 is CATSDLQGKLFF. The CDR3 nucleotides are TGTGCCACCAGTGATTTGCAAGGGAAACTGTTTTTT.

This clonotype turned up a few times. A read error may account for a junction end that differs from germline. The rearrangement uses TRBV7-2 and TRBJ2-7, with 7 bases matching TRBD2. Germline CDR1 reads SGHTA; CDR2 reads FQGNSA. The CDR3 extends over 15 amino acids. Here the CDR3 DNA reads TGTGCCAGCAGCTTAGAGGGCGAGGGACTATGGGGGGGGGTGTTC. This codes for CASSLEGEGLWGGVF.

The V call is TRBV10-3, the J call TRBJ1-5; D not resolved. V was clipped by 3 bases and J by 9 bases, with 9 bases between them. Germline V CDR1 and CDR2: ENHRY, SYGVKD. The CDR3 totals 12 residues. CDR3 loop: CAISDLLRPQHF. CDR3 DNA sequence: TGTGCCATCAGTGACCTCCTTCGGCCCCAGCATTTT.

A few counts support this clonotype. The chain employs TRBV7-3 and TRBJ1-1; D is undetermined. V was cut by 2 bases and J by 5 bases, with 9 bases left in between. Germline V gives CDR1 SGHTA, CDR2 FQGTGA. The CDR3 consists of 13 residues. CDR3 sequence reads: CASSLGLGTEAFF. In DNA form, the CDR3 reads TGTGCCAGCAGCTTAGGGTTAGGTACTGAAGCTTTCTTT.

The V and J genes are TRBV6-2 or TRBV6-3 and TRBJ1-5; 7 positions match TRBD1. The CDR3 is 14 amino acids. The germline V gene encodes CDR1 MNHEY and CDR2 SVGEGT. With 5 bases clipped from V and 4 bases from J, the junction kept 5 bases outside the gene matches. CDR3 protein: CASSPGTVNQPQHF. DNA of the CDR3: TGTGCCAGCAGTCCCGGGACAGTAAATCAGCCCCAGCATTTT.

V and J are TRBV28 and TRBJ1-5; 8 positions match TRBD1. From germline, CDR1 is MDHEN and CDR2 SYDVKM. The CDR3 contains 16 residues. J was trimmed by 4 bases and V by 3 bases; bases with no gene match: 8. The CDR3 DNA reads as TGTGCCAGCAGTTTCCGCGGACAGGGACGTAATCAGCCCCAGCATTTT. Its protein product is CASSFRGQGRNQPQHF.